This TCR beta chain was sequenced for a study of cytomegalovirus exposure and HLA in healthy donors. Study-level findings and limits: Later analysis indicated greater clonal expansion among HLA-associated TCR beta chains than among equally common other chains. TCR beta chain V- and J-gene trimming was linked, in a later analysis, to a missense variant in DCLRE1C.

Unrecorded immune exposure was likely among donors, who were nominally healthy when sampled. Worth noting for this clone: Its antigen is unknown.

PCR employed 60 Vbeta and 13 Jbeta primers. The table came from immunoSEQ multiplex PCR; TCRdb's copy has only in-frame clones and leaves some out. The sample includes 90,000 to 150,000 clones, about 75% of them seen just once. With 2 bases removed from V and 4 bases from J, the gap between germline ends came to 14 bases. This CDR3 comprises 15 residues. Germline V gene data show CDR1 as KGHSH and CDR2 as LQKENI. This chain connects TRBV18 to TRBJ1-1; D may be TRBD1 (5 bases). This sequence originates from a woman between 40 and 50 years old in good health and CMV-seropositive. The source material was PBMCs. The CDR3 region has the DNA TGTGCCAGCTCACCAGTAACAGGCGGTGGCACTGAAGCTTTCTTT. It yields the protein CASSPVTGGGTEAFF.